The 7 T cell receptor beta chains below were found in one sample sequenced in a study of cytomegalovirus exposure and HLA in healthy donors. Method: immunoSEQ multiplex PCR; TCRdb's copy keeps in-frame clones and lacks some. This table has about 56,000 clones, just over 90% appearing once. Material for sequencing was PBMCs. The origin of the receptors is a man aged 18-30 years in good health and CMV-seronegative.

Only one count was recorded for this clone. The V call is TRBV7-2, the J call TRBJ2-3; a weak D match, TRBD2 (5 bases). The germline gives CDR1 SGHTA, CDR2 FQGNSA. V shed 2 bases and J shed 10 bases, with 19 bases lying between them. The CDR3 has 15 amino acids. CDR3 DNA: TGTGCCAGCAGCTTAAGGAGTGCGAGTGAGGGTGCGCAGTATTTT. Translation gives CASSLRSASEGAQYF.

The J gene is TRBJ2-2, the V gene TRBV7-6; 8 bases map to TRBD1. CDR3 length: 13 amino acids. V dropped 5 bases and J dropped 7; count of bases not matched to a gene: 3. Germline assignment: CDR1 SGHVS and CDR2 FNYEAQ. Here the CDR3 reads CASSTQGVGELFF. CDR3 in DNA: TGTGCCAGCAGCACACAGGGGGTCGGGGAGCTGTTTTTT.

V usage is TRBV9 and J usage is TRBJ2-3, with 7 positions matching TRBD1. The ends lost 1 base at V and 6 bases at J; junction bases unmatched: 8. The CDR3 extends over 15 amino acids. Germline V CDR1 and CDR2: SGDLS, YYNGEE. CDR3 in amino acids: CASSVTGENRDTQYF. The CDR3 region has the DNA TGTGCCAGCAGCGTAACAGGGGAGAATAGGGATACGCAGTATTTT.

V and J are TRBV27 and TRBJ2-4; 9 positions match TRBD1. Germline CDR1 and CDR2: MNHEY and SMNVEV (reference sequence). CDR3 length equals 14 residues. Germline trimming cut 6 bases from V and 8 bases from J; bases unmatched to any gene: 8. Written as DNA, the CDR3 is TGTGCCAGCAGCCCGGACAGGGGAAGCGACATTCAGTACTTC. Amino acids: CASSPDRGSDIQYF.

In this sample, this clone turned up once. This chain links TRBV28 with TRBJ1-5; D might be TRBD1 (5 bases). The CDR3 runs 14 residues. Germline loops: CDR1 MDHEN, CDR2 SYDVKM. Trimming removed 6 bases at V and 4 bases at J, with 13 bases between. The CDR3 sequence: CASRVGGGNQPQHF. The CDR3, as DNA: TGTGCCAGCAGGGTCGGGGGGGGTAATCAGCCCCAGCATTTT.

The chain recombines TRBV18 with TRBJ1-1; a weak D match, TRBD1 (6 bases). Looked up from germline, CDR1 is KGHSH and CDR2 is LQKENI. Trimming removed 3 bases from V and 8 bases from J, with 10 bases in between. The CDR3 consists of 12 residues. This CDR3 is CASSPLGTEAFF. For the CDR3, the DNA is TGTGCCAGCTCACCCCTCGGGACAGAAGCTTTCTTT.

The chain carries TRBV19 and TRBJ2-1, with TRBD1 identical over 9 bases. This CDR3 has 18 amino acids. Trimming cost V 6 bases and J 8 bases; bases outside gene matches: 20. Germline CDR1 and CDR2: LNHDA and SQIVND (reference sequence). CDR3 loop: CASRLGQGGRLAYDEQFF. CDR3 DNA sequence: TGTGCCAGTAGGCTGGGACAGGGTGGAAGGCTAGCTTACGATGAGCAGTTCTTC.